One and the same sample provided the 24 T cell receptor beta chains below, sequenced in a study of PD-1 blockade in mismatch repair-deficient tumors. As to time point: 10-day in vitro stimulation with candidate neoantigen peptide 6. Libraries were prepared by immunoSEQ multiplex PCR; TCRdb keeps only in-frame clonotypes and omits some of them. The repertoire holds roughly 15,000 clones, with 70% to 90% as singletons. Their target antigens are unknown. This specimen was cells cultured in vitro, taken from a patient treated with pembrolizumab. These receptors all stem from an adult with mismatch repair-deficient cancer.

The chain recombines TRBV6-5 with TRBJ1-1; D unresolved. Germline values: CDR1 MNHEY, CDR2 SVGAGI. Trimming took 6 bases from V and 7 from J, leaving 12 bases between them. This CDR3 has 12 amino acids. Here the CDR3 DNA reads TGTGCCAGCAGGAGTTACGGGGATGAAGCTTTCTTT. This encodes CASRSYGDEAFF.

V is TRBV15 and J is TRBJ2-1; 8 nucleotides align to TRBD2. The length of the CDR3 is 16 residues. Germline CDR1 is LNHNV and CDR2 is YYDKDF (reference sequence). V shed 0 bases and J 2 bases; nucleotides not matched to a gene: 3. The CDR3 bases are TGTGCCACCAGCAGAGATCTGACTAGCGCCTACAATGAGCAGTTCTTC. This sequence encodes CATSRDLTSAYNEQFF.

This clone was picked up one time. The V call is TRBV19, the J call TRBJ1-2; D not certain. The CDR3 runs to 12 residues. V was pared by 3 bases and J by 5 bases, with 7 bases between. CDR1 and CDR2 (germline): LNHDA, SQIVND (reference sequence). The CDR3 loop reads CASSISPYGYTF. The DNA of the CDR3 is TGTGCCAGTAGTATTTCGCCATATGGCTACACCTTC.

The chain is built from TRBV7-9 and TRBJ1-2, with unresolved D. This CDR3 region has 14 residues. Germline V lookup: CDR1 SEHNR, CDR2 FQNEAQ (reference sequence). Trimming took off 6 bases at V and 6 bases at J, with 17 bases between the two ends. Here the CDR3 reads CASSPYTAAHGYTF. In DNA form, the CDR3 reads TGTGCCAGCAGTCCCTACACGGCGGCTCATGGCTACACCTTC.

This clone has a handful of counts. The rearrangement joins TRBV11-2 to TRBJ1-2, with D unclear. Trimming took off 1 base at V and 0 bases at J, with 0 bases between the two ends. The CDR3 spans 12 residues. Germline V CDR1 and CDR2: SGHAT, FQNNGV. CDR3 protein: CASSLANYGYTF. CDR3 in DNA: TGTGCCAGCAGCTTAGCTAACTATGGCTACACCTTC.

CDR3 residues: CSVGLAGGQETQYF. The CDR3 region has the DNA TGCAGCGTTGGACTAGCGGGAGGCCAAGAGACCCAGTACTTC. The chain recombines TRBV29-1 with TRBJ2-5; 13 nucleotides match TRBD2. Germline V gives CDR1 SQVTM, CDR2 ANQGSEA. Losses at the gene ends were 4 bases for V and 1 base for J; bases not matched to a gene: 0. The CDR3 runs 14 residues.

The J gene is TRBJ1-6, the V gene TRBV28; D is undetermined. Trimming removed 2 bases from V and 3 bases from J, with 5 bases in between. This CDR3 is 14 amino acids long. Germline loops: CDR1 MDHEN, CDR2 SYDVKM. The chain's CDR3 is CASSLRGYNSPLHF. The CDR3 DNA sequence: TGTGCCAGCAGTTTACGGGGCTATAATTCACCCCTCCACTTT.

CDR3: CASSLTTGVPGNEQFF. The CDR3 DNA sequence: TGTGCCAGCAGCTTAACGACTGGTGTTCCAGGCAATGAGCAGTTCTTC. This rearrangement joins TRBV11-3 to TRBJ2-1, with D hard to call. The CDR3 is made up of 16 amino acids. Trimming removed 2 bases at V and 6 bases at J, with 17 bases between. Germline lookup yields CDR1 SGHNT and CDR2 YENEEA.

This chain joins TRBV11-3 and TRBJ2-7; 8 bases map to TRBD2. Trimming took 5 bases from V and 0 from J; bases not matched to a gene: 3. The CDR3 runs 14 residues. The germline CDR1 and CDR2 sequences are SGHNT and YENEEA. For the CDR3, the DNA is TGTGCCAGCAGCCCGCGGGGGGTCTCCTACGAGCAGTACTTC. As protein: CASSPRGVSYEQYF.

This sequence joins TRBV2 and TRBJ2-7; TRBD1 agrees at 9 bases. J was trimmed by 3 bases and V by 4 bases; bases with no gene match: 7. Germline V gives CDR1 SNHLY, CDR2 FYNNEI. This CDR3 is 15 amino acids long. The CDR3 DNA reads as TGTGCCAGCAGTGCCCCGGACAGGGGACACTACGAGCAGTACTTC. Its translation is CASSAPDRGHYEQYF.

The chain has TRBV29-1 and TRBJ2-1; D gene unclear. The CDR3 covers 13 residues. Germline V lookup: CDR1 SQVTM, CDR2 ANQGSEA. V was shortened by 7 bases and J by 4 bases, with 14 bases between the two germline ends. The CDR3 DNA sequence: TGCAGCGCTTTACTCGCACATTACAATGAGCAGTTCTTC. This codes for CSALLAHYNEQFF.

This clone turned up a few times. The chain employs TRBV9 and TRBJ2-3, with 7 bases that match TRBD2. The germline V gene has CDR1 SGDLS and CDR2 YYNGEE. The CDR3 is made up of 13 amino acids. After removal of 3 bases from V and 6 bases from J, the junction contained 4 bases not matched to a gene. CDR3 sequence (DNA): TGTGCCAGCAGCGGGGACTATTCTGATACGCAGTATTTT. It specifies CASSGDYSDTQYF.

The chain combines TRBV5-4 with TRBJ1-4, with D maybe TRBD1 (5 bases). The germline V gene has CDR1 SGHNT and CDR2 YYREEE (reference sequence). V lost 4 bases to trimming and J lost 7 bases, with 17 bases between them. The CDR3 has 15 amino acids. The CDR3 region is CASSPTQGRAEKLFF. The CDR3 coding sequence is TGTGCCAGCAGCCCAACCCAGGGAAGGGCTGAAAAACTGTTTTTT.

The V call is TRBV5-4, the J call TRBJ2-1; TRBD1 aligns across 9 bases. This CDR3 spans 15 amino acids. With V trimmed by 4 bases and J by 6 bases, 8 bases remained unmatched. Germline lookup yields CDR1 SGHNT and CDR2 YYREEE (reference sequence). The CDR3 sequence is CASSPGQGRLNEQFF. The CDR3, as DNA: TGTGCCAGCAGCCCGGGACAGGGAAGGCTCAATGAGCAGTTCTTC.

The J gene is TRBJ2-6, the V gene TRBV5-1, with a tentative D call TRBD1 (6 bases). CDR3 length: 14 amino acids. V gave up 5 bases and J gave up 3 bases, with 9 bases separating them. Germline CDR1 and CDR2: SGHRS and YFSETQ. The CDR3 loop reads CASRQGYGANVLTF. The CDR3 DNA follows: TGCGCCAGCAGACAGGGTTATGGGGCCAACGTCCTGACTTTC.

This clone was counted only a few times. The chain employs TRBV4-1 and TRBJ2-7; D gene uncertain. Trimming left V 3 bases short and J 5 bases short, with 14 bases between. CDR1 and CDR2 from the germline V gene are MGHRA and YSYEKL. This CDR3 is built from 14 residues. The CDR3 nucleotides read TGCGCCAGCAGCCAGGAAGGAAGGGTCGACGAGCAGTACTTC. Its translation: CASSQEGRVDEQYF.

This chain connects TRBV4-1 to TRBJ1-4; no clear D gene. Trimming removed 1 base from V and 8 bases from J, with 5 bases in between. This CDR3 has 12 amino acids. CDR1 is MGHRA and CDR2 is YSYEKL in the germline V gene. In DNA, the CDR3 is TGCGCCAGCAGCCAAGCAACAGAAAAACTGTTTTTT. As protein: CASSQATEKLFF.

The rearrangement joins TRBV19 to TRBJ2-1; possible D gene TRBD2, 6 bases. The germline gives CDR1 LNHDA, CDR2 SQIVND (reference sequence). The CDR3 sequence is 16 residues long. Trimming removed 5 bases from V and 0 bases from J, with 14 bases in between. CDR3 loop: CASSPSAGGSYNEQFF. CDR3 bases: TGTGCCAGTAGTCCGTCAGCGGGTGGCTCCTACAATGAGCAGTTCTTC.

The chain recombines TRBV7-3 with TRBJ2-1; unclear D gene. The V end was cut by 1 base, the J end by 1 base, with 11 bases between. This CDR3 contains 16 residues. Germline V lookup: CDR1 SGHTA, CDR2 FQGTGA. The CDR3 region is CASSLNRASSYNEQFF. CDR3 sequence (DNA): TGTGCCAGCAGCTTAAACCGGGCTTCTTCCTACAATGAGCAGTTCTTC.

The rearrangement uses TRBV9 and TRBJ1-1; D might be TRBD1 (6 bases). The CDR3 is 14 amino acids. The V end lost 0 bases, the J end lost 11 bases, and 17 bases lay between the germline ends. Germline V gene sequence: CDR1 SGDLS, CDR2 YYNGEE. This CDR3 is CASSVASTGRTAFF. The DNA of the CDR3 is TGTGCCAGCAGCGTAGCTTCGACAGGCCGCACGGCTTTCTTT.

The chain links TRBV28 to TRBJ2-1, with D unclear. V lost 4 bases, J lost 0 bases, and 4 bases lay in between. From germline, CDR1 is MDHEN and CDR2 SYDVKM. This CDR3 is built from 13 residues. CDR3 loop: CASSSSSYNEQFF. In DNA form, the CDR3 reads TGTGCCAGCAGTTCTAGCTCCTACAATGAGCAGTTCTTC. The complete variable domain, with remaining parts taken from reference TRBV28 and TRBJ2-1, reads DVKVTQSSRYLVKRTGEKVFLECVQDMDHENMFWYRQDPGLGLRLIYFSYDVKMKEKGDIPEGYSVSREKKERFSLILESASTNQTSMYLCASSSSSYNEQFFGPGTRLTVL.

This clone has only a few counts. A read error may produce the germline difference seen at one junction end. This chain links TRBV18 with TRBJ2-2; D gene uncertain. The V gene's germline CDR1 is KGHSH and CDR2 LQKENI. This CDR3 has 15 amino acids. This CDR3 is CASSPPTVFTGELFF. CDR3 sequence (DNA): TGTGCCAGCTCTCCACCGACTGTATTCACCGGGGAGCTGTTTTTT. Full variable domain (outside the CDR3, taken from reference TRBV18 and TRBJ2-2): NAGVMQNPRHLVRRRGQEARLRCSPMKGHSHVYWYRQLPEEGLKFMVYLQKENIIDESGMPKERFSAEFPKEGPSILRIQQVVRGDSAAYFCASSPPTVFTGELFFGEGSRLTVL.

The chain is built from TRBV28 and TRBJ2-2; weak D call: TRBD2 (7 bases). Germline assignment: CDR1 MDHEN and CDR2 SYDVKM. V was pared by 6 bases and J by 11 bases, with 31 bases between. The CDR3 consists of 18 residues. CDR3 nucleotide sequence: TGTGCCAGCAGATACCTGGTAGGAGGGGGAGGGGATACCCCCGAGCTGTTTTTT. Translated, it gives CASRYLVGGGGDTPELFF.

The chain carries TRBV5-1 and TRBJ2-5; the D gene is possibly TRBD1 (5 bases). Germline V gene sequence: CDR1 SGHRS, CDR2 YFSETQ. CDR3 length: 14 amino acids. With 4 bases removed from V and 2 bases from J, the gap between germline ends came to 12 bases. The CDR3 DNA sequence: TGCGCCAGCAGCGAGATTGCAGGGCAAGAGACCCAGTACTTC. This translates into CASSEIAGQETQYF.